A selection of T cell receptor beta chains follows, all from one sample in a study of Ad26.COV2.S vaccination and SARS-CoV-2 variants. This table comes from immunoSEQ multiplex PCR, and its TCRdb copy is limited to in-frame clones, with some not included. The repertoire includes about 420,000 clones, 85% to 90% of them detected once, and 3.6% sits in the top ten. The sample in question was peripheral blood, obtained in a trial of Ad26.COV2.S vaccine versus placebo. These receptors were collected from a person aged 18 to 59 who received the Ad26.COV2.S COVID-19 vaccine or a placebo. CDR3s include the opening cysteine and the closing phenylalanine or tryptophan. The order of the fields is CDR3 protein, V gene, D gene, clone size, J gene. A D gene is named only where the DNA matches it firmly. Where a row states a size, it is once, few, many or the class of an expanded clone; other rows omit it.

CDR3 protein: CASSLVGGAINYEQYF
V gene: TRBV5-1
D gene: TRBD2
clone size: -
J gene: TRBJ2-7

CDR3 protein: CASSYGADYQPQHF
V gene: TRBV6-2/TRBV6-3
D gene: -
clone size: -
J gene: TRBJ1-5

CDR3 protein: CASKTGGTDTQYF
V gene: TRBV6-6
D gene: -
clone size: -
J gene: TRBJ2-3

CDR3 protein: CASSRTSVNTGELFF
V gene: TRBV7-7
D gene: TRBD2
clone size: -
J gene: TRBJ2-2

CDR3 protein: CASSLWLSSYEQYF
V gene: TRBV5-1
D gene: -
clone size: -
J gene: TRBJ2-7

CDR3 protein: CASSLAGGDSGNTIYF
V gene: TRBV5-1
D gene: TRBD1
clone size: -
J gene: TRBJ1-3

CDR3 protein: CASSRLGSNSPLHF
V gene: TRBV5-6
D gene: -
clone size: -
J gene: TRBJ1-6

CDR3 protein: CASSQERASGANVLTF
V gene: TRBV3-1/TRBV3-2
D gene: -
clone size: -
J gene: TRBJ2-6

CDR3 protein: CAWKEHGNTGELFF
V gene: TRBV30
D gene: -
clone size: -
J gene: TRBJ2-2

CDR3 protein: CASSPATSLGETQYF
V gene: TRBV7-6
D gene: -
clone size: -
J gene: TRBJ2-5

CDR3 protein: CASRKRSNQPQHF
V gene: TRBV6-5
D gene: -
clone size: -
J gene: TRBJ1-5

CDR3 protein: CASSQEQGVGYGYTF
V gene: TRBV4-1
D gene: TRBD1
clone size: -
J gene: TRBJ1-2

CDR3 protein: CATSNGQGSYEQYF
V gene: TRBV15
D gene: TRBD1
clone size: once
J gene: TRBJ2-7

CDR3 protein: CASSTPNRGGTGELFF
V gene: TRBV19
D gene: -
clone size: once
J gene: TRBJ2-2

CDR3 protein: CASSEARQGFYEQYF
V gene: TRBV2
D gene: -
clone size: -
J gene: TRBJ2-7

CDR3 protein: CAWSVSGLWEKLFF
V gene: TRBV30
D gene: -
clone size: -
J gene: TRBJ1-4

CDR3 protein: CASSPPEGGTTGELFF
V gene: TRBV7-9
D gene: -
clone size: -
J gene: TRBJ2-2

CDR3 protein: CASSSLAGGNTGELFF
V gene: TRBV7-6
D gene: TRBD2
clone size: -
J gene: TRBJ2-2

CDR3 protein: CASSQGDRGHEQFF
V gene: TRBV4-1
D gene: TRBD1
clone size: -
J gene: TRBJ2-1

CDR3 protein: CASSQSVGVRAGELFF
V gene: TRBV4-3
D gene: -
clone size: -
J gene: TRBJ2-2

CDR3 protein: CARALDRHNTEAFF
V gene: TRBV5-4
D gene: -
clone size: -
J gene: TRBJ1-1

CDR3 protein: CASRKGNTGNTIYF
V gene: TRBV11-1
D gene: -
clone size: -
J gene: TRBJ1-3

CDR3 protein: CASSQEWDRGYEQFF
V gene: TRBV4-3
D gene: TRBD1
clone size: -
J gene: TRBJ2-1

CDR3 protein: CATRLGNQPQHF
V gene: TRBV6-5
D gene: -
clone size: -
J gene: TRBJ1-5

CDR3 protein: CASSGTQGVNQPQHF
V gene: TRBV10-1
D gene: -
clone size: -
J gene: TRBJ1-5

CDR3 protein: CASSERTGGWYEQYF
V gene: TRBV2
D gene: TRBD1
clone size: -
J gene: TRBJ2-7

CDR3 protein: CASSQDSTGVNGYTF
V gene: TRBV14
D gene: TRBD1
clone size: -
J gene: TRBJ1-2

CDR3 protein: CASSVVANTGELFF
V gene: TRBV28
D gene: -
clone size: -
J gene: TRBJ2-2

CDR3 protein: CACFHDSGNTIYF
V gene: TRBV30
D gene: -
clone size: -
J gene: TRBJ1-3

CDR3 protein: CASSLGQVGQPQHF
V gene: TRBV3-1/TRBV3-2
D gene: -
clone size: -
J gene: TRBJ1-5

CDR3 protein: CASSQGTGFEKLFF
V gene: TRBV4-1
D gene: TRBD1
clone size: -
J gene: TRBJ1-4

CDR3 protein: CASSHNPGGGYGYTF
V gene: TRBV4-1
D gene: TRBD1
clone size: -
J gene: TRBJ1-2

CDR3 protein: CASRQGGQSYEQYF
V gene: TRBV28
D gene: -
clone size: -
J gene: TRBJ2-7

CDR3 protein: CASSQGLAVMQKYF
V gene: TRBV3-1/TRBV3-2
D gene: TRBD2
clone size: -
J gene: TRBJ2-5

CDR3 protein: CASSLAPRRGDNEQFF
V gene: TRBV5-1
D gene: -
clone size: -
J gene: TRBJ2-1

CDR3 protein: CATRPGLAGTNQETQYF
V gene: TRBV15
D gene: TRBD2
clone size: -
J gene: TRBJ2-5

CDR3 protein: CASSVGGERSPLHF
V gene: TRBV9
D gene: -
clone size: -
J gene: TRBJ1-6

CDR3 protein: CASSNGAGANYGYTF
V gene: TRBV5-4
D gene: -
clone size: -
J gene: TRBJ1-2

CDR3 protein: CASSPGSGETDTQYF
V gene: TRBV10-2
D gene: TRBD2
clone size: -
J gene: TRBJ2-3

CDR3 protein: CASSYSGLAGALNEQFF
V gene: TRBV6-2/TRBV6-3
D gene: TRBD2
clone size: -
J gene: TRBJ2-1

CDR3 protein: CASSYSTSSYGYTF
V gene: TRBV6-6
D gene: -
clone size: -
J gene: TRBJ1-2

CDR3 protein: CASSYRDRTSYEQYF
V gene: TRBV5-4
D gene: TRBD1
clone size: -
J gene: TRBJ2-7

CDR3 protein: CASSPTSGGANVLTF
V gene: TRBV28
D gene: -
clone size: once
J gene: TRBJ2-6

CDR3 protein: CASSLRQAHRPSNEKLFF
V gene: TRBV7-6
D gene: -
clone size: -
J gene: TRBJ1-4

CDR3 protein: CASRVRTGDGYTF
V gene: TRBV2
D gene: TRBD1
clone size: -
J gene: TRBJ1-2

CDR3 protein: CASSYLDRRQDTQYF
V gene: TRBV6-5
D gene: -
clone size: -
J gene: TRBJ2-3

CDR3 protein: CATSDVETGALPTGELFF
V gene: TRBV24-1
D gene: TRBD1
clone size: -
J gene: TRBJ2-2

CDR3 protein: CASSPPAPNYEQYF
V gene: TRBV7-9
D gene: -
clone size: -
J gene: TRBJ2-7

CDR3 protein: CASSLASQETQYF
V gene: TRBV12-3/TRBV12-4
D gene: -
clone size: -
J gene: TRBJ2-5

CDR3 protein: CATSSGAGVYQETQYF
V gene: TRBV15
D gene: TRBD2
clone size: -
J gene: TRBJ2-5

CDR3 protein: CASSFGQGGDEQYF
V gene: TRBV5-1
D gene: TRBD1
clone size: -
J gene: TRBJ2-7

CDR3 protein: CASSFQGLAAHQETQYF
V gene: TRBV27
D gene: TRBD2
clone size: -
J gene: TRBJ2-5

CDR3 protein: CASSMFPSHYDGTGELFF
V gene: TRBV19
D gene: -
clone size: -
J gene: TRBJ2-2

CDR3 protein: CASSFTGRENTEAFF
V gene: TRBV5-1
D gene: -
clone size: -
J gene: TRBJ1-1

CDR3 protein: CASSATSGAQETQYF
V gene: TRBV7-2
D gene: TRBD2
clone size: -
J gene: TRBJ2-5